The clone carrying this T cell receptor (beta chain) was seen a handful of times. Sample-barcoded 5' priming and a J-beta primer mix drove a second PCR of 7 to 11 cycles. TCRdb processed the 5' RACE reads anew with MiXCR; each CDR3 protein has one entry. This table has more than 600,000 distinct CDR3 sequences, roughly 25% appearing once. This sample is part of a study of blood T cells in healthy people across ages. This CDR3 is built from 15 residues. In germline, CDR1 is SGHAT, CDR2 FQNNGV. Trimming cost V 2 bases and J 0 bases, with 9 bases left between them. The sample was also linked to a second study, of T cells of mothers and their children.

This receptor was identified in a boy younger than 18 in good health. Material for sequencing was blood. The chain employs TRBV11-2 and TRBJ2-3; no reliable D call. The CDR3 coding sequence is TGTGCCAGCAGCTTAATGCTTTCTAGCACAGATACGCAGTATTTT. Translating gives CASSLMLSSTDTQYF.